This T cell receptor (beta chain) was observed in a study of T-cell memory formation after mild COVID-19. Findings of the study overall: Mostly located in CM and EM were contracting CD4+ clones, with contracting CD8+ clones located in EMRA. Pre-infection memory showed some responding clones, and this suggested that cross-reactive memory joined.

This clonotype has just a few counts. No antigen is known for it. TCRdb called the 5' RACE reads again in MiXCR, with one record for every CDR3 protein. The data show under 450,000 distinct CDR3 sequences, less than 25% seen once. Trimming cost V 2 bases and J 1 base, with 11 bases left between them. This CDR3 is built from 15 residues. Germline assignment: CDR1 SGHTA and CDR2 FQGNSA. The origin of this receptor is a man in his late teens or twenties who had mild COVID-19 (a few samples of this study predate the infection). Cell type and time point are not known. The specimen sequenced was PBMCs or a T cell subset sorted from them (not recorded which). The chain combines TRBV7-2 with TRBJ1-2; TRBD1 might be the D (5 bases). The CDR3 reads CASSLRTGINYGYTF. The CDR3 DNA sequence: TGTGCCAGCAGCTTACGAACAGGCATTAACTATGGCTACACCTTC. The variable domain in full, completed from reference TRBV7-2 and TRBJ1-2, reads GAGVSQSPSNKVTEKGKDVELRCDPISGHTALYWYRQSLGQGLEFLIYFQGNSAPDKSGLPSDRFSAERTGGSVSTLTIQRTQQEDSAVYLCASSLRTGINYGYTFGSGTRLTVV.